The 32 T cell receptor beta chains in this list originate from one sample, sequenced in a study of early T cells in non-severe SARS-CoV-2 infection. TCRdb processed the 5' RACE reads anew with MiXCR; each CDR3 protein has one entry. The repertoire consists of 40,000 to 50,000 distinct CDR3 sequences, with more than 9% occurring once and the leading ten covering about a fifth. Input material: whole blood. The receptors come from an adult who was a healthcare worker with PCR-confirmed SARS-CoV-2 infection or an uninfected control (not recorded which).

This clonotype was observed many times. The chain is built from TRBV24-1 and TRBJ2-3, with D maybe TRBD2 (5 bases). V was shortened by 0 bases and J by 12 bases, with 15 bases between the two germline ends. The CDR3 runs 14 residues. Germline V gene lookup returns CDR1 KGHDR and CDR2 SFDVKD. CDR3 amino acids: CATSDLVNRDSQYF. Here the CDR3 DNA reads TGTGCCACCAGTGATTTGGTAAACCGGGATTCCCAGTATTTT.

Ten or more counts support this clonotype. The rearrangement links TRBV19 to TRBJ1-3, with TRBD1 identical over 8 bases. The CDR3 length is 14 residues. V gave up 6 bases and J gave up 2 bases; unmatched junction bases: 3. The germline V gene encodes CDR1 LNHDA and CDR2 SQIVND (reference sequence). CDR3 in DNA: TGTGCCAGTAGCGCGACAGGGGCTGGAAACACCATATATTTT. It specifies CASSATGAGNTIYF.

The chain combines TRBV29-1 with TRBJ2-1; possibly TRBD1 or TRBD2 for D (6 bases each). The CDR3 has 13 residues. Per germline, CDR1 SQVTM and CDR2 ANQGSEA. Trimming stripped 8 bases from V and 4 bases from J, with 15 bases between. This chain's CDR3 is CSLGGGDYNEQFF. CDR3 nucleotides: TGCAGCCTGGGGGGCGGAGATTACAATGAGCAGTTCTTC.

This clonotype was observed at least ten times. A junction boundary mismatches the germline segment, possibly from a read error. The genes are TRBV7-9 and TRBJ1-2, with no clear D. The CDR3 length is 11 residues. Germline CDR1 reads SEHNR; CDR2 reads FQNEAQ (reference sequence). In DNA, the CDR3 is TGTGCCAGCAGCTCCACGCTGGCTAACGCCTTC. It is translated as CASSSTLANAF.

This clonotype was seen at least ten times. The chain employs TRBV30 and TRBJ2-5; 10 bases map to TRBD1. Germline V lookup: CDR1 GTSNPN, CDR2 SVGIG (reference sequence). J was trimmed by 6 bases and V by 2 bases; bases with no gene match: 9. The CDR3 totals 15 residues. The CDR3 loop reads CAWSPSGTGVKTQYF. The CDR3 DNA reads TGTGCCTGGAGTCCATCCGGGACAGGGGTCAAGACCCAGTACTTC.

The CDR3 loop is CSARDGGTSNNEQFF. CDR3 coding DNA: TGCAGTGCTAGAGATGGAGGGACTAGCAACAATGAGCAGTTCTTC. This sequence joins TRBV20-1 and TRBJ2-1; 9 bases align to TRBD2. The V gene end was trimmed by 0 bases and the J gene end by 5 bases; junction bases not matched to a gene: 5. The CDR3 is 15 amino acids. The germline V gene encodes CDR1 DFQATT and CDR2 SNEGSKA (reference sequence).

The gene calls are TRBV20-1 and TRBJ1-5; D perhaps matches TRBD1 (6 bases). The V end lost 6 bases, the J end lost 2 bases, and 17 bases lay between the germline ends. In germline, CDR1 is DFQATT, CDR2 SNEGSKA (reference sequence). There are 15 residues in the CDR3. CDR3 protein: CSAAQGGLGNQPQHF. The CDR3 DNA follows: TGCAGTGCGGCACAGGGAGGGCTAGGCAATCAGCCCCAGCATTTT.

The chain carries TRBV5-1 and TRBJ1-1; weak D call: TRBD1 (6 bases). This CDR3 has 16 amino acids. Trimming cost V 4 bases and J 0 bases, with 16 bases left between them. Germline assignment: CDR1 SGHRS and CDR2 YFSETQ. For the CDR3, the DNA is TGCGCCAGCAGCGAATATCGAGGGGGGATGAACACTGAAGCTTTCTTT. Its protein product is CASSEYRGGMNTEAFF.

This clonotype was observed at least ten times. The CDR3 bases are TGTGCCAGCAGTCTGCGGGACACCGGGCGCGGCTACACCTTC. Translating gives CASSLRDTGRGYTF. V gene TRBV28 combines with J gene TRBJ1-2, with D possibly being TRBD1 (6 bases). V lost 5 bases and J lost 8, with 18 bases in between. The CDR3 is 14 amino acids. Germline V lookup: CDR1 MDHEN, CDR2 SYDVKM.

CDR3 residues: CASNNLPLAGVREQFF. In DNA, the CDR3 is TGTGCCAGCAACAACCTACCCCTAGCGGGAGTTCGTGAGCAGTTCTTC. V usage is TRBV21-1 and J usage is TRBJ2-1; TRBD2, the table's D call, lacks a check against the DNA. TRBV21-1 is tagged as a pseudogene. CDR3 length equals 16 residues.

This clonotype was seen a handful of times. The chain combines TRBV12-3 or TRBV12-4 with TRBJ2-3; TRBD2 agrees at 10 bases. The CDR3 has 15 residues. The J segment lost 2 bases and the V segment lost 4 bases, leaving 3 bases of the junction unmatched. The CDR3, as DNA: TGTGCCAGCAGTTCTAGCGGGAGAACCACAGATACGCAGTATTTT. It codes for CASSSSGRTTDTQYF.

This clonotype was counted a few times. The chain employs TRBV2 and TRBJ2-7; TRBD1 matches at 7 bases. The CDR3 sequence is 14 residues long. Germline-derived CDR1 and CDR2 are SNHLY and FYNNEI. Losses at the gene ends were 8 bases for V and 1 base for J; bases not matched to a gene: 8. CDR3 region: CASGGQPNSYEQYF. The CDR3 DNA reads as TGTGCCAGCGGGGGACAGCCGAATTCCTACGAGCAGTACTTC. Together with reference TRBV2 and TRBJ2-7, the CDR3 gives the full variable domain: EPEVTQTPSHQVTQMGQEVILRCVPISNHLYFYWYRQILGQKVEFLVSFYNNEISEKSEIFDDQFSVERPDGSNFTLKIRSTKLEDSAMYFCASGGQPNSYEQYFGPGTRLTVT.

A few counts support this clonotype. The chain joins TRBV10-3 to TRBJ2-7, with D perhaps matching TRBD2 (5 bases). Trimming shortened V by 9 bases and J by 3 bases, and 9 bases separated the two germline ends. This CDR3 region has 11 residues. Germline V gives CDR1 ENHRY, CDR2 SYGVKD. The CDR3 region has the DNA TGTGCCATTTACCGGGACTACGAGCAGTACTTC. This translates into CAIYRDYEQYF.

This clonotype turned up a few times. The V gene is TRBV3-1, the J gene TRBJ1-1; tentatively, D is TRBD1 (6 bases). V lost 7 bases and J lost 1, with 13 bases in between. Germline-derived CDR1 and CDR2 are LGHDT and YNNKEL (reference sequence). CDR3 size: 14 residues. The CDR3 loop is CASTRGWGNTEAFF. DNA for the CDR3: TGTGCCAGCACCAGGGGTTGGGGGAACACTGAAGCTTTCTTT.

There are many counts of this clonotype. The chain carries TRBV11-2 and TRBJ2-5; TRBD2 is a possible D gene (6 bases). The CDR3 runs to 14 residues. The V gene's germline CDR1 is SGHAT and CDR2 FQNNGV. V was clipped by 1 base and J by 2 bases, with 8 bases between them. The CDR3 nucleotides are TGTGCCAGCAGCTTAGCAGGACTACAAGAGACCCAGTACTTC. Residues: CASSLAGLQETQYF.

This clonotype has just a few counts. The chain links TRBV29-1 to TRBJ1-3, with unresolved D. This CDR3 spans 12 amino acids. CDR1 and CDR2 from the germline V gene are SQVTM and ANQGSEA. The ends were cut back, 4 bases at V and 3 bases at J, with 7 bases in the middle. In DNA, the CDR3 is TGCAGCGTTGCGCTGGGTGGAAACACCATATATTTT. This encodes CSVALGGNTIYF.

The J gene is TRBJ1-6, the V gene TRBV28, with TRBD1 matching 8 bases. The CDR3 runs 13 residues. Germline V CDR1 and CDR2: MDHEN, SYDVKM. Trimming at V came to 7 bases and at J to 13 bases, leaving 9 bases not matched to a gene. CDR3 sequence reads: CASTPTRDRPLHF. CDR3 sequence (DNA): TGTGCCAGCACCCCAACCCGGGACAGGCCCCTCCACTTT.

This clonotype came up many times. V and J are TRBV18 and TRBJ2-7, with D maybe TRBD1 (6 bases). Trimming stripped 3 bases from V and 7 bases from J, with 19 bases between. CDR3 length equals 15 residues. Germline V gene lookup returns CDR1 KGHSH and CDR2 LQKENI. This chain's CDR3 is CASSPSQIQGWEQYF. The CDR3, as DNA: TGTGCCAGCTCACCGAGTCAAATACAGGGTTGGGAGCAGTACTTC.

This clonotype was recorded at least ten times. The J gene is TRBJ2-7, the V gene TRBV29-1; D possibly corresponds to TRBD2 (6 bases). Trimming pared 0 bases from V and 7 bases from J, leaving 16 bases between. CDR1 is SQVTM and CDR2 is ANQGSEA in the germline V gene. The CDR3 loop spans 14 amino acids. CDR3 sequence: CSVEDRRGLREQYF. The CDR3 nucleotides read TGCAGCGTTGAAGATCGTCGGGGGTTAAGAGAGCAGTACTTC.

The chain employs TRBV28 and TRBJ2-3; the D gene is possibly TRBD1 (5 bases). CDR1 and CDR2 from the germline V gene are MDHEN and SYDVKM. The V end was cut by 2 bases, the J end by 2 bases, with 5 bases between. This CDR3 comprises 13 residues. The CDR3, as DNA: TGTGCCAGCAGTTTAGGACACACAGATACGCAGTATTTT. Residues: CASSLGHTDTQYF.

This chain connects TRBV28 to TRBJ1-5; 8 bases are a match to TRBD1. V was clipped by 3 bases and J by 2 bases; unmatched bases: 6. Looked up from germline, CDR1 is MDHEN and CDR2 is SYDVKM. This CDR3 is built from 16 residues. CDR3 in DNA: TGTGCCAGCAGTTTTCTGGACAGGGCTGGCAATCAGCCCCAGCATTTT. It codes for CASSFLDRAGNQPQHF.

CDR3 coding DNA: TGTGCCTGGGGGACTCAGGGGGCCACGGGCGAGCAGTACTTC. Residues: CAWGTQGATGEQYF. The gene calls are TRBV30 and TRBJ2-7; 8 bases are a match to TRBD1. Germline loops: CDR1 GTSNPN, CDR2 SVGIG (reference sequence). Trimming cost V 5 bases and J 6 bases; bases outside gene matches: 12. There are 14 residues in the CDR3.

This clonotype was counted at least ten times. V and J are TRBV13 and TRBJ2-4; TRBD2 agrees at 9 bases. Trimming cost V 2 bases and J 1 base; bases outside gene matches: 3. The CDR3 covers 16 residues. The germline V gene encodes CDR1 PRHDT and CDR2 FYEKMQ (reference sequence). CDR3 nucleotide sequence: TGTGCCAGCAGCTTATCCACTAGCGGGGCCAAAAACATTCAGTACTTC. Protein: CASSLSTSGAKNIQYF.

This clonotype was counted at least ten times. V and J are TRBV4-3 and TRBJ1-2; no firm D call. This CDR3 comprises 16 residues. V shed 0 bases and J shed 6 bases, with 17 bases lying between them. Germline CDR1 LGHNA, CDR2 YSLEER. CDR3 loop: CASSQESGRRLDGYTF. The CDR3 bases are TGCGCCAGCAGCCAAGAATCGGGCAGACGGCTTGATGGCTACACCTTC.

This clonotype was seen many times. The chain uses TRBV7-9 and TRBJ2-1, with TRBD2 matching 9 bases. V trimming: 5 bases; J trimming: 13 bases; junction bases outside the gene matches: 21. The CDR3 runs to 17 residues. CDR1 SEHNR and CDR2 FQNEAQ come from the germline V gene (reference sequence). The CDR3 DNA is TGTGCCAGCAGCCGTAGCGGGAGCCAGAACTTCCCCGAAAACCAGTTCTTC. This sequence encodes CASSRSGSQNFPENQFF.

Ten or more counts support this clonotype. The rearrangement joins TRBV29-1 to TRBJ2-1; no clear D. This CDR3 contains 12 residues. From germline, CDR1 is SQVTM and CDR2 ANQGSEA. Trimming shortened V by 6 bases and J by 9 bases, and 15 bases separated the two germline ends. CDR3 sequence reads: CSVRALGREQFF. In DNA, the CDR3 is TGCAGCGTCCGGGCCCTAGGGCGTGAGCAGTTCTTC.

Ten or more counts support this clonotype. J is TRBJ2-1 and V is TRBV9; 7 bases agree with TRBD1. CDR1 is SGDLS, CDR2 YYNGEE, per germline. Losses at the gene ends were 3 bases for V and 5 bases for J; bases not matched to a gene: 8. The CDR3 has 15 residues. The CDR3 nucleotides read TGTGCCAGCAGCGGGGACAGAGGCCCAAACAATGAGCAGTTCTTC. Its protein is CASSGDRGPNNEQFF.

This clonotype was seen ten or more times. The chain has TRBV28 and TRBJ1-2; a weak D match, TRBD1 (6 bases). From germline, CDR1 is MDHEN and CDR2 SYDVKM. Trimming stripped 5 bases from V and 5 bases from J, with 15 bases between. CDR3 length: 14 residues. CDR3 nucleotide sequence: TGTGCCAGCAGTCCCTCCGGACAGCCTTATGGCTACACCTTC. Its translation is CASSPSGQPYGYTF.

There are many counts of this clonotype. The chain has TRBV20-1 and TRBJ1-2; 12 nucleotides match TRBD1. Germline-derived CDR1 and CDR2 are DFQATT and SNEGSKA (reference sequence). The CDR3 runs to 15 residues. The trim removed 4 bases at V and 5 bases at J, leaving 8 bases unmatched. As DNA, the CDR3 is TGCAGTGCTATACCGGGACAGGGGGCATTTTATGGCTACACCTTC. As protein: CSAIPGQGAFYGYTF.

This clonotype was counted ten times or more. CDR3 coding DNA: TGTGCCAGCTCACCGGACACCTCTGGAAACACCATATATTTT. It is translated as CASSPDTSGNTIYF. The chain has TRBV18 and TRBJ1-3, with D perhaps TRBD1 (5 bases). The CDR3 is made up of 14 amino acids. V dropped 3 bases and J dropped 0 bases, with 6 bases sitting between them. Germline values: CDR1 KGHSH, CDR2 LQKENI.

At least ten counts were recorded for this clonotype. The DNA for the CDR3 is TGTGCCAGCAGCCCAGACCCGGGACTATACAATGAGCAGTTCTTC. Amino acid sequence: CASSPDPGLYNEQFF. The chain has TRBV7-2 and TRBJ2-1; TRBD2 matches at 7 bases. Germline CDR1 is SGHTA and CDR2 is FQGNSA. This CDR3 region has 15 residues. Trimming cost V 5 bases and J 4 bases; bases outside gene matches: 8.

There are many counts of this clonotype. This sequence joins TRBV9 and TRBJ2-3; D not certain. V lost 3 bases and J lost 2, with 7 bases in between. Germline V CDR1 and CDR2: SGDLS, YYNGEE. CDR3 length: 13 residues. The CDR3 DNA reads TGTGCCAGCAGCGAAGGTCTCACAGATACGCAGTATTTT. Amino acids: CASSEGLTDTQYF.